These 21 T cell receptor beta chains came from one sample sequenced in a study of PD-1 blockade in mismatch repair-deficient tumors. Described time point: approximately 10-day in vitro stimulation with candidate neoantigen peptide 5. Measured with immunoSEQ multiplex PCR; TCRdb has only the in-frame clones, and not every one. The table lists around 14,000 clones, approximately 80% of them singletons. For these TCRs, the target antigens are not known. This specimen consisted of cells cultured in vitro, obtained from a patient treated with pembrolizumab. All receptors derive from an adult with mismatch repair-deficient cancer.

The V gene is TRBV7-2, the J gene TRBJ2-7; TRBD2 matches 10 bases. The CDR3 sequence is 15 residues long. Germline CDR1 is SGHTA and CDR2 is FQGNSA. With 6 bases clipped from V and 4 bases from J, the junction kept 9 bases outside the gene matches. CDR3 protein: CASSPTGTSAYEQYF. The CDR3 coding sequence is TGTGCCAGCAGTCCCACCGGGACTAGCGCGTACGAGCAGTACTTC.

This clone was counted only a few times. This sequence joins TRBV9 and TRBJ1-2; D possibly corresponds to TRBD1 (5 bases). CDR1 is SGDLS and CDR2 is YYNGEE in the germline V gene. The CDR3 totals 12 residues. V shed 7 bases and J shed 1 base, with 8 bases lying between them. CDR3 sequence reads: CASEGLNYGYTF. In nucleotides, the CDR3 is TGTGCCAGCGAGGGGCTTAACTATGGCTACACCTTC.

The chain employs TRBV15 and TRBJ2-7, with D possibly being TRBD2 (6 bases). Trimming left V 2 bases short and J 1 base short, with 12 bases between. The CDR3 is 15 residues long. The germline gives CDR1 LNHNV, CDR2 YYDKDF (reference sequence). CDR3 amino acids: CATSRTKGLSYEQYF. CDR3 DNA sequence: TGTGCCACCAGCAGAACTAAGGGACTGTCCTACGAGCAGTACTTC.

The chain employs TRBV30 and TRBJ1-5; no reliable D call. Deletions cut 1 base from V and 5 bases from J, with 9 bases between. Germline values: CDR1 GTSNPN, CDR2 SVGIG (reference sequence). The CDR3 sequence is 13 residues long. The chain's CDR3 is CAWSGGRDQPQHF. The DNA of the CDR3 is TGTGCCTGGAGTGGAGGAAGGGATCAGCCCCAGCATTTT.

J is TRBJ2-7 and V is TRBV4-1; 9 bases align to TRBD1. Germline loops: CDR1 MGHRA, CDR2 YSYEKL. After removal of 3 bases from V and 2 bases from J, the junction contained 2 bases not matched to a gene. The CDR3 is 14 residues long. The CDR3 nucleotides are TGCGCCAGCAGCCACCGGGACAGGGCCTACGAGCAGTACTTC. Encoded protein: CASSHRDRAYEQYF.

The CDR3 sequence: CASSPRQGYGNEQFF. The CDR3 bases are TGTGCCAGCAGCCCTCGACAGGGTTATGGCAATGAGCAGTTCTTC. This chain uses TRBV7-3 with TRBJ2-1; 7 nucleotides match TRBD1. The CDR3 spans 15 residues. CDR1 and CDR2 from the germline V gene are SGHTA and FQGTGA. V lost 5 bases to trimming and J lost 6 bases; unmatched junction nucleotides: 10. Looking up the rest from reference TRBV7-3 and TRBJ2-1 gives the full variable domain: GAGVSQTPSNKVTEKGKYVELRCDPISGHTALYWYRQSLGQGPEFLIYFQGTGAADDSGLPNDRFFAVRPEGSVSTLKIQRTERGDSAVYLCASSPRQGYGNEQFFGPGTRLTVL.

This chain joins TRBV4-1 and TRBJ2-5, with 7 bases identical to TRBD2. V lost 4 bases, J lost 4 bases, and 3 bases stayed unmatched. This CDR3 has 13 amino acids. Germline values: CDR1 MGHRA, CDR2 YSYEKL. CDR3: CASSLVAGETQYF. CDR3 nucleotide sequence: TGCGCCAGCAGCCTCGTAGCGGGAGAGACCCAGTACTTC.

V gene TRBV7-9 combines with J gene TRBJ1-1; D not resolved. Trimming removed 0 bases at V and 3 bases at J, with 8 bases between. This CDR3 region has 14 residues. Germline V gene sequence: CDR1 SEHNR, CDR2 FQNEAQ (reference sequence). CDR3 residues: CASSLAPLYTEAFF. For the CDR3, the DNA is TGTGCCAGCAGCTTAGCGCCCCTCTACACTGAAGCTTTCTTT.

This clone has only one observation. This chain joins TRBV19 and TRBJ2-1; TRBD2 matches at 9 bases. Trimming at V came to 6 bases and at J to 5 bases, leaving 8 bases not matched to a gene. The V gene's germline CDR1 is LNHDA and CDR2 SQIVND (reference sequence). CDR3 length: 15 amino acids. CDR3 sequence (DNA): TGTGCCAGTAGCCTAGCGGGACGGACGAACAATGAGCAGTTCTTC. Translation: CASSLAGRTNNEQFF.

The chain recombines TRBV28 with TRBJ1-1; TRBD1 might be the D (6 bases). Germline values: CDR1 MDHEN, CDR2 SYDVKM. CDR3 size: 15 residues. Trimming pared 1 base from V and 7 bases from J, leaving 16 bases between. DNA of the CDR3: TGTGCCAGCAGTTTATCTACAGGGTGGAAAATTGAAGCTTTCTTT. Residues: CASSLSTGWKIEAFF. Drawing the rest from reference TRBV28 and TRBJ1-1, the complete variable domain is DVKVTQSSRYLVKRTGEKVFLECVQDMDHENMFWYRQDPGLGLRLIYFSYDVKMKEKGDIPEGYSVSREKKERFSLILESASTNQTSMYLCASSLSTGWKIEAFFGQGTRLTVV.

This CDR3 is CASSDRQAENEKLFF. The CDR3 DNA reads TGTGCCAGCAGCGACCGACAGGCCGAGAATGAAAAACTGTTTTTT. J is TRBJ1-4 and V is TRBV11-3, with a possible D match to TRBD1 (6 bases). The V gene's germline CDR1 is SGHNT and CDR2 YENEEA. Trimming left V 5 bases short and J 5 bases short, with 15 bases between. This CDR3 has 15 amino acids.

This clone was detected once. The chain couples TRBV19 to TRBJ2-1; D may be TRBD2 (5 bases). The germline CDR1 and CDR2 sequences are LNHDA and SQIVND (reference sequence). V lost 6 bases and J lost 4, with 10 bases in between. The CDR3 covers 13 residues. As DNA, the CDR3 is TGTGCCAGTAGCGGGGTAGATTACAATGAGCAGTTCTTC. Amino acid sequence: CASSGVDYNEQFF.

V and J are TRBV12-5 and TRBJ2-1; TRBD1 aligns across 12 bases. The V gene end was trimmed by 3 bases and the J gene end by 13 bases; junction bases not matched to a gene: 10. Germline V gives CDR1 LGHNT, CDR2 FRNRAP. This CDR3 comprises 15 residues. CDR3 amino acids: CASGLGTGGELKQFF. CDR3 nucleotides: TGTGCTAGTGGTTTAGGGACAGGGGGCGAGCTGAAACAGTTCTTC.

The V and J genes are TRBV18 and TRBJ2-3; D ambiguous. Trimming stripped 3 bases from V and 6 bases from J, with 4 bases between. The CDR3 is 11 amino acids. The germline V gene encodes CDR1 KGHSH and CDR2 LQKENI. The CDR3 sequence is CASSPRDTQYF. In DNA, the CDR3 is TGTGCCAGCTCACCCCGGGATACGCAGTATTTT.

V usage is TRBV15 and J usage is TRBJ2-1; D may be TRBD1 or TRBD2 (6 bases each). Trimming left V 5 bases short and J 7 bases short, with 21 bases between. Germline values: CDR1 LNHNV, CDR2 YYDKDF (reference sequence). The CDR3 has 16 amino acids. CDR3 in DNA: TGTGCCACCAGCTCTCATACAGGGAAAGGAGGGAATGAGCAGTTCTTC. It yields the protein CATSSHTGKGGNEQFF.

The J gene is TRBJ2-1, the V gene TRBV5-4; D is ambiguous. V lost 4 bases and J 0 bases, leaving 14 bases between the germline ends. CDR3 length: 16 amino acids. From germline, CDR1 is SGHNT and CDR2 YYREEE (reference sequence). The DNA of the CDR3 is TGTGCCAGCAGCCAGGACCGAGAGAGCTCCTACAATGAGCAGTTCTTC. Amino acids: CASSQDRESSYNEQFF. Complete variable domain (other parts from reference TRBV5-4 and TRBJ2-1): ETGVTQSPTHLIKTRGQQVTLRCSSQSGHNTVSWYQQALGQGPQFIFQYYREEENGRGNFPPRFSGLQFPNYSSELNVNALELDDSALYLCASSQDRESSYNEQFFGPGTRLTVL.

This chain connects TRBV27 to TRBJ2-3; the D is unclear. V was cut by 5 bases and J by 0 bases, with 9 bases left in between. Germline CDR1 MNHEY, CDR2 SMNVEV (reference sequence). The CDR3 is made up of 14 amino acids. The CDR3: CASSPYSSTDTQYF. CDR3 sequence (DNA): TGTGCCAGCAGTCCATATTCTAGCACAGATACGCAGTATTTT.

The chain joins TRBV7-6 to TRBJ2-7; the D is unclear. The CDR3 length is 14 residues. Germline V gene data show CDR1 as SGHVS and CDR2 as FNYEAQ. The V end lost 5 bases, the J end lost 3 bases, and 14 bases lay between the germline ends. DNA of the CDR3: TGTGCCAGCAGCCTACAGATGGAGCACTACGAGCAGTACTTC. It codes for CASSLQMEHYEQYF.

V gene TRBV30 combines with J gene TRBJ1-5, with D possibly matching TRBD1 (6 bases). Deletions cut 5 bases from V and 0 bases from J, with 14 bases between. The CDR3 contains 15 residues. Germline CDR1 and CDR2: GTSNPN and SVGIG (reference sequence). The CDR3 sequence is CAWDTQGISNQPQHF. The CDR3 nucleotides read TGTGCCTGGGACACACAGGGAATTAGCAATCAGCCCCAGCATTTT.

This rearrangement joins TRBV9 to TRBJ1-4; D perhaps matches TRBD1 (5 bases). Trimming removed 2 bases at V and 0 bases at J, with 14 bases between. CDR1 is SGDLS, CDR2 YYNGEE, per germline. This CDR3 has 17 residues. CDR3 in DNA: TGTGCCAGCAGCGTGAGGGGCCATATTGCAACTAATGAAAAACTGTTTTTT. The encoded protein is CASSVRGHIATNEKLFF. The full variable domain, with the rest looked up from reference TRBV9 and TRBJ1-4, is DSGVTQTPKHLITATGQRVTLRCSPRSGDLSVYWYQQSLDQGLQFLIQYYNGEERAKGNILERFSAQQFPDLHSELNLSSLELGDSALYFCASSVRGHIATNEKLFFGSGTQLSVL.

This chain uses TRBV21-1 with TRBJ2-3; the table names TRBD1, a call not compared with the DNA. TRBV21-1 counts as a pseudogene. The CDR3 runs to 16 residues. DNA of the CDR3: TGTGCCAGCAGCAAAGGCGACCAGGGTCTCACAGATACGCAGTATTTT. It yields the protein CASSKGDQGLTDTQYF.